One sample yielded the 15 T cell receptor beta chains listed below, sequenced in a study of yellow fever vaccine responses in identical twins. TCRdb re-derived calls from the RT-PCR reads in MiXCR, one entry per CDR3 protein. The sample carries roughly 990 distinct CDR3 sequences, roughly 80% recorded once. This specimen consisted of T cells from blood (PBMCs), unsorted or a sorted subset (not recorded which), obtained before or after yellow fever vaccination (not recorded which). These receptors were collected from a female donor who received the yellow fever vaccine.

This clonotype came up once. The chain carries TRBV7-6 and TRBJ2-2; D remains ambiguous. This CDR3 spans 16 amino acids. CDR1 SGHVS and CDR2 FNYEAQ come from the germline V gene. V was cut by 0 bases and J by 2 bases, with 10 bases left in between. CDR3 amino acids: CASSLAQSTNTGELFF. CDR3 sequence (DNA): TGTGCCAGCAGCTTAGCCCAAAGCACCAACACCGGGGAGCTGTTTTTT.

This clonotype was recorded a few times. This sequence joins TRBV9 and TRBJ1-6, with D uncertain. Germline CDR1 reads SGDLS; CDR2 reads YYNGEE. CDR3 length equals 14 residues. Trimming took 3 bases from V and 8 from J, leaving 12 bases between them. The DNA for the CDR3 is TGTGCCAGCAGCGCAGAGGTCTCTTATTCACCCCTCCACTTT. Its translation: CASSAEVSYSPLHF.

This rearrangement joins TRBV11-1 to TRBJ2-7; TRBD2 aligns across 7 bases. J gave up 0 bases and V 2 bases, and 10 bases lay outside the gene matches. Germline loops: CDR1 SGHAT, CDR2 FQDESV (reference sequence). This CDR3 has 17 amino acids. The CDR3 is CASSLLLGGGSSYEQYF. DNA for the CDR3: TGTGCCAGCAGCTTACTTCTTGGGGGGGGGAGCTCCTACGAGCAGTACTTC. Looking up the rest from reference TRBV11-1 and TRBJ2-7 gives the full variable domain: EAEVAQSPRYKITEKSQAVAFWCDPISGHATLYWYRQILGQGPELLVQFQDESVVDDSQLPKDRFSAERLKGVDSTLKIQPAELGDSAMYLCASSLLLGGGSSYEQYFGPGTRLTVT.

The rearrangement joins TRBV30 to TRBJ1-2; 8 bases are a match to TRBD1. Germline loops: CDR1 GTSNPN, CDR2 SVGIG (reference sequence). The CDR3 contains 14 residues. The ends lost 1 base at V and 5 bases at J; junction bases unmatched: 6. CDR3 sequence: CAWSAMDRVYGYTF. As DNA, the CDR3 is TGTGCCTGGAGTGCCATGGACAGGGTATATGGCTACACCTTC.

CDR3 residues: CAREIRLEGTTKQYV. The CDR3 DNA is TGCGCCAGAGAGATCAGGTTAGAGGGAACTACGAAGCAGTACGTC. This chain connects TRBV10-1 to TRBJ2-7, with D tentatively TRBD2 (5 bases). This CDR3 is 15 amino acids long. V was cut by 9 bases and J by 8 bases, with 26 bases left in between. Germline-derived CDR1 and CDR2 are WNHNN and SYGVQD (reference sequence).

The gene calls are TRBV11-1 and TRBJ2-1, with no clear D. CDR1 SGHAT and CDR2 FQDESV come from the germline V gene (reference sequence). The CDR3 has 14 residues. Trimming left V 3 bases short and J 4 bases short, with 10 bases between. CDR3 sequence: CASSFLGDYNEQFF. In DNA form, the CDR3 reads TGTGCCAGCAGCTTTCTTGGAGATTACAATGAGCAGTTCTTC. The full variable domain, rest sourced from reference TRBV11-1 and TRBJ2-1, is EAEVAQSPRYKITEKSQAVAFWCDPISGHATLYWYRQILGQGPELLVQFQDESVVDDSQLPKDRFSAERLKGVDSTLKIQPAELGDSAMYLCASSFLGDYNEQFFGPGTRLTVL.

The genes are TRBV9 and TRBJ2-3; perhaps TRBD2 as D (6 bases). The CDR3 extends over 15 amino acids. CDR1 is SGDLS and CDR2 is YYNGEE in the germline V gene. V dropped 2 bases and J dropped 0 bases, with 10 bases sitting between them. The chain's CDR3 is CASSVGGLSTDTQYF. CDR3 sequence (DNA): TGTGCCAGCAGCGTGGGGGGACTTAGCACAGATACGCAGTATTTT.

The V and J genes are TRBV29-1 and TRBJ2-1; D may be TRBD1 (6 bases). The CDR3 is made up of 12 amino acids. CDR1 and CDR2 from the germline V gene are SQVTM and ANQGSEA. Trimming took 4 bases from V and 8 from J, leaving 12 bases between them. CDR3 DNA sequence: TGCAGCGTTGGCAGGGGCTATGATGAGCAGTTCTTC. Amino acids: CSVGRGYDEQFF.

This rearrangement joins TRBV30 to TRBJ1-1, with D possibly matching TRBD1 (6 bases). CDR3 length: 11 amino acids. CDR1 and CDR2 (germline): GTSNPN, SVGIG (reference sequence). Trimming cost V 5 bases and J 8 bases, with 12 bases left between them. The CDR3 spells CAWGVTGEAFF. The CDR3 region has the DNA TGTGCCTGGGGGGTTACAGGGGAAGCTTTCTTT.

This chain joins TRBV30 and TRBJ2-3; D call uncertain. This CDR3 contains 11 residues. Germline CDR1 and CDR2: GTSNPN and SVGIG (reference sequence). The germline V and J ends were trimmed by 4 bases and 10 bases, with 12 bases remaining between them. CDR3 nucleotide sequence: TGTGCCTGGACCGTCCGGGTGGCGCAGTATTTT. Protein: CAWTVRVAQYF.

The V and J genes are TRBV9 and TRBJ2-7, with 11 bases identical to TRBD1. The germline V gene encodes CDR1 SGDLS and CDR2 YYNGEE. CDR3 size: 13 residues. Unmatched junction bases numbered 4, after V lost 6 bases and J lost 5 bases. The CDR3 spells CASTGQGDNEQYF. CDR3 coding DNA: TGTGCCAGCACGGGACAGGGGGACAACGAGCAGTACTTC. The full variable domain, in which reference TRBV9 and TRBJ2-7 provide the parts outside the CDR3, is DSGVTQTPKHLITATGQRVTLRCSPRSGDLSVYWYQQSLDQGLQFLIQYYNGEERAKGNILERFSAQQFPDLHSELNLSSLELGDSALYFCASTGQGDNEQYFGPGTRLTVT.

V gene TRBV13 combines with J gene TRBJ2-1; 14 nucleotides align to TRBD2. The CDR3 extends over 16 amino acids. The germline V gene has CDR1 PRHDT and CDR2 FYEKMQ (reference sequence). After removal of 5 bases from V and 2 bases from J, the junction contained 2 bases not matched to a gene. CDR3 region: CASSRTSGGTYNEQFF. The CDR3, as DNA: TGTGCCAGCAGCCGGACTAGCGGGGGGACCTACAATGAGCAGTTCTTC. The full variable domain, completed using reference TRBV13 and TRBJ2-1, is AAGVIQSPRHLIKEKRETATLKCYPIPRHDTVYWYQQGPGQDPQFLISFYEKMQSDKGSIPDRFSAQQFSDYHSELNMSSLELGDSALYFCASSRTSGGTYNEQFFGPGTRLTVL.

The V gene is TRBV10-1, the J gene TRBJ1-5; 7 nucleotides line up with TRBD1. This CDR3 region has 16 residues. V shed 5 bases and J 2 bases; nucleotides not matched to a gene: 9. Germline lookup yields CDR1 WNHNN and CDR2 SYGVQD (reference sequence). The chain's CDR3 is CASSPGVQGGNQPQHF. The CDR3 nucleotides are TGCGCCAGCAGTCCAGGGGTCCAGGGGGGCAATCAGCCCCAGCATTTT.

The gene calls are TRBV6-5 and TRBJ1-1; D unclear. V lost 2 bases and J 3 bases, leaving 7 bases between the germline ends. The CDR3 totals 13 residues. Germline CDR1 and CDR2: MNHEY and SVGAGI. CDR3 sequence (DNA): TGTGCCAGCAGTTACCTGGGAGACACTGAAGCTTTCTTT. As protein: CASSYLGDTEAFF.

The V gene is TRBV15, the J gene TRBJ1-1, with D unresolved. The V gene lost 0 bases and the J gene lost 6 bases, with 5 bases spanning the gap. The CDR3 covers 12 residues. CDR1 is LNHNV and CDR2 is YYDKDF in the germline V gene (reference sequence). As DNA, the CDR3 is TGTGCCACCAGCAGAGATCGGGCTGAAGCTTTCTTT. Translated, it gives CATSRDRAEAFF.